This entry describes one TCR beta chain. Read coverage stops 3 residues before the CDR3 terminus; the germline J gene supplies the remainder. The data belong to a study of T cells in women clearing cervical HPV infection. For the study at large: Cases were women with histologically confirmed HPV16-related CIN3 or worse, including a couple of invasive cancers.

The table came from immunoSEQ multiplex PCR; TCRdb's copy has only in-frame clones and leaves some out. The sample holds around 22,000 clones. MY09/MY11 PCR detected cervical HPV DNA; dot-blot assigned genotypes. Germline V gene sequence: CDR1 SGHTA, CDR2 FQGTGA. This CDR3 region has 15 residues. The sequencing input was blood buffy coat. V usage is TRBV7-3 and J usage is TRBJ2-3, with 8 bases aligning to TRBD1. The clonotype comes from a woman aged 18 to 69 with a cervical HPV16 infection that either progressed to CIN3+ or cleared (not recorded which). The DNA read from the CDR3 is TGTGCCAGCAGCCCAGGGACAGGAGTACAAGAGACG. Translated, it gives CASSPGTGVQET. The full CDR3 sequence reads CASSPGTGVQETQYF.